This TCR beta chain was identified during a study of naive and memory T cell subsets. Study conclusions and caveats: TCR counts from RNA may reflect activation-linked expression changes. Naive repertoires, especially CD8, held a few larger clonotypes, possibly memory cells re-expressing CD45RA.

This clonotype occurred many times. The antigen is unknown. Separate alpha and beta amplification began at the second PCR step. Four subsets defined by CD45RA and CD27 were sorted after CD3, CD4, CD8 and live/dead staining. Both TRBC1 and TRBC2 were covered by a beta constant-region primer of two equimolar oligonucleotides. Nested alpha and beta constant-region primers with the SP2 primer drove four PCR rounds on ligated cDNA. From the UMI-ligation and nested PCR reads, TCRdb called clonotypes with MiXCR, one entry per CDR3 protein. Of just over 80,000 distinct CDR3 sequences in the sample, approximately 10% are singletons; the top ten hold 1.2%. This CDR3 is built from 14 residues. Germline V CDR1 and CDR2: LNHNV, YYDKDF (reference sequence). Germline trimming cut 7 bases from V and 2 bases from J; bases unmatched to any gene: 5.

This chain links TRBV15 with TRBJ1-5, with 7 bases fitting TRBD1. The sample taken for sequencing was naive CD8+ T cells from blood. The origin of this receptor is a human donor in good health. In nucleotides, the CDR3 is TGTGCCACCAACATCGGGACAGGCAATCAGCCCCAGCATTTT. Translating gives CATNIGTGNQPQHF. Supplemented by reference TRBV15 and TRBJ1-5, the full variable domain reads DAMVIQNPRYQVTQFGKPVTLSCSQTLNHNVMYWYQQKSSQAPKLLFHYYDKDFNNEADTPDNFQSRRPNTSFCFLDIRSPGLGDTAMYLCATNIGTGNQPQHFGDGTRLSIL.